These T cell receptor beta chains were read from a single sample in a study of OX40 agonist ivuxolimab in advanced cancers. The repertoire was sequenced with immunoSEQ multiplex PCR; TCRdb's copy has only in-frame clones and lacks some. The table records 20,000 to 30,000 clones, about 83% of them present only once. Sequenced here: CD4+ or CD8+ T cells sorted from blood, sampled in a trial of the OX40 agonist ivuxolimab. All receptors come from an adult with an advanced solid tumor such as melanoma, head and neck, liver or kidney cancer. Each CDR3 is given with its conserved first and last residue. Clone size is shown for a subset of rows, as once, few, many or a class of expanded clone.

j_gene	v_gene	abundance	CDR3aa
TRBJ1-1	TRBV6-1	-	CASRPRDRDTEAFF
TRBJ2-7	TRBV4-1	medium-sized	CASSQARASYEQYF
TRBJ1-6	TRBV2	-	CASRPGNSPLHF
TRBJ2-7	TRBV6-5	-	CASSPNSYEQYF
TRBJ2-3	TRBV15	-	CATSRGPGSTDTQYF
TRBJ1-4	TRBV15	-	CATSRGETGVNEKLFF
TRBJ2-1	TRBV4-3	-	CASSQEDGGYNEQFF
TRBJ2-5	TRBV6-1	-	CASSEGLQETQYF
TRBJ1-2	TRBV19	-	CASSPRQGARIGYTF
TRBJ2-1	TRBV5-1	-	CASSLDPGLGNEQFF
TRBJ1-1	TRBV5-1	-	CASSWVFRGSPRGTEAFF
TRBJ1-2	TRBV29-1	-	CSIGDRPGANYGYTF